The clone carrying this T cell receptor beta chain has ten or more counts. Its antigen is unidentified. Trimming took 3 bases from V and 6 from J, leaving 9 bases between them. Germline V CDR1 and CDR2: SGHTA, FQGNSA. The CDR3 length is 13 residues. These data belong to a study of T-cell reconstitution after alpha-beta-depleted transplantation in children. Study-level points and caveats: By one year post-transplant, T-cell counts and diversity largely arose from T cells that were newly produced. Where some patients showed high TCRbeta diversity at day 60, it came from recipient T cells and thymic progenitors that had survived.

As it was prepared, the TCRbeta library received unique molecular identifiers. From the PCR reads, TCRdb called clonotypes with MiXCR, one entry per CDR3 protein. The profile covers some 300,000 distinct CDR3 sequences, with roughly 9.1% appearing a single time and 7.5% taken by the ten largest. This chain uses TRBV7-2 with TRBJ2-1; D gene unclear. This TCR derives from a boy under three years old with acute myeloid leukemia, due to receive a stem cell transplant. Specimen: PBMCs, collected before TCRalphabeta/CD19-depleted stem cell transplant. The CDR3 is CASSLGPTNEQFF. As DNA, the CDR3 is TGTGCCAGCAGCTTGGGCCCCACCAATGAGCAGTTCTTC.